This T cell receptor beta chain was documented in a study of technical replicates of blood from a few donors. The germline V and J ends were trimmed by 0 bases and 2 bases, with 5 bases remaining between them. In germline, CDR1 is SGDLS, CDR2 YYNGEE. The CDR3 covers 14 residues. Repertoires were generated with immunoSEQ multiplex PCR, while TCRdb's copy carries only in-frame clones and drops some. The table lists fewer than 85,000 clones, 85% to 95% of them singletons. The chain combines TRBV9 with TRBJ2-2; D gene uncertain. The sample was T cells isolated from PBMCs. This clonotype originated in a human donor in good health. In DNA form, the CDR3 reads TGTGCCAGCAGCGTAGGGGCAAACACCGGGGAGCTGTTTTTT. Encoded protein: CASSVGANTGELFF.